One and the same sample provided the 3 T cell receptor beta chains below, sequenced in a study of patients and donors after allogeneic stem cell transplantation. TCRdb re-analysed the RT-PCR reads in MiXCR, keeping a single row per CDR3 protein. The sample records approximately 250,000 distinct CDR3 sequences, roughly an eighth being singletons. Sequenced sample: blood, either unsorted or a sorted T cell fraction (not recorded which). The receptors here all came from a human donor who was either an allogeneic HSCT recipient or a stem cell or donor lymphocyte infusion donor (not recorded which). It is not recorded whose cells these are; they may come from a transplant donor.

There are a few counts of this clonotype. The J gene is TRBJ2-2, the V gene TRBV10-3; D gene uncertain. This CDR3 is 15 amino acids long. V gave up 2 bases and J gave up 6 bases, with 13 bases separating them. Germline loops: CDR1 ENHRY, CDR2 SYGVKD. The CDR3 loop reads CAISESSIVPGELFF. The CDR3 DNA reads as TGTGCCATCAGTGAGAGTTCTATTGTCCCCGGGGAGCTGTTTTTT.

V is TRBV9 and J is TRBJ2-1; 7 positions agree with TRBD2. Germline V gives CDR1 SGDLS, CDR2 YYNGEE. CDR3 length equals 16 residues. Trimming removed 0 bases from V and 6 bases from J; junction bases left unmatched: 9. Here the CDR3 DNA reads TGTGCCAGCAGCGTAGGGAGCGGGAAAGGGTCCAATGAGCAGTTCTTC. Protein product: CASSVGSGKGSNEQFF. Drawing the rest from reference TRBV9 and TRBJ2-1, the complete variable domain is DSGVTQTPKHLITATGQRVTLRCSPRSGDLSVYWYQQSLDQGLQFLIQYYNGEERAKGNILERFSAQQFPDLHSELNLSSLELGDSALYFCASSVGSGKGSNEQFFGPGTRLTVL.

This clonotype was seen a handful of times. The chain uses TRBV24-1 and TRBJ1-1, with a tentative D call TRBD1 (6 bases). V lost 3 bases, J lost 8 bases, and 6 bases lay in between. The CDR3 loop spans 11 amino acids. Germline V gives CDR1 KGHDR, CDR2 SFDVKD. CDR3 DNA: TGTGCCACCAGTGATGGGACAGAAGCTTTCTTT. This encodes CATSDGTEAFF.